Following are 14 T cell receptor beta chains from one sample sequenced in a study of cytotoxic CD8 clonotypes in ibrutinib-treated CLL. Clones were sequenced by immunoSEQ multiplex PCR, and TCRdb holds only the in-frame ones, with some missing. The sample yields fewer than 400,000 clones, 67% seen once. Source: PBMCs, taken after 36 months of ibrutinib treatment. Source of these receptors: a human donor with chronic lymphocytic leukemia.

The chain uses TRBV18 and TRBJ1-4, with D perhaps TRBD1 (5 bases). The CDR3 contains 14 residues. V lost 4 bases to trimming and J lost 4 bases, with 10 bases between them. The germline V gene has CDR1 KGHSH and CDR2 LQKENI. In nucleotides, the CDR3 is TGTGCCAGCTCACTCGACAGAGATAATGAAAAACTGTTTTTT. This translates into CASSLDRDNEKLFF. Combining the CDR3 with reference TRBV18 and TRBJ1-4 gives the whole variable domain NAGVMQNPRHLVRRRGQEARLRCSPMKGHSHVYWYRQLPEEGLKFMVYLQKENIIDESGMPKERFSAEFPKEGPSILRIQQVVRGDSAAYFCASSLDRDNEKLFFGSGTQLSVL.

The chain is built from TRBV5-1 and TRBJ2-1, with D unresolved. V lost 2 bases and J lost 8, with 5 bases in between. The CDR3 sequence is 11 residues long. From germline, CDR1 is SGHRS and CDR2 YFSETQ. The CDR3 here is CASSFGYEQFF. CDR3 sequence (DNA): TGCGCCAGCAGCTTTGGGTATGAGCAGTTCTTC.

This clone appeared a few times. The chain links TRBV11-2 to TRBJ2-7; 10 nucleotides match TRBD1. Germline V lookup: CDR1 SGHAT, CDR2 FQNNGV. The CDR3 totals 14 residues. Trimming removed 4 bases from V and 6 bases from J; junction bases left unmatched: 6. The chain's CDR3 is CASSSDRGNVEQYF. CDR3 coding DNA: TGTGCCAGCAGCTCGGACAGGGGGAATGTCGAGCAGTACTTC. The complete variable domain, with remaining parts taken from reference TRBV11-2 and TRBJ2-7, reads EAGVAQSPRYKIIEKRQSVAFWCNPISGHATLYWYQQILGQGPKLLIQFQNNGVVDDSQLPKDRFSAERLKGVDSTLKIQPAKLEDSAVYLCASSSDRGNVEQYFGPGTRLTVT.

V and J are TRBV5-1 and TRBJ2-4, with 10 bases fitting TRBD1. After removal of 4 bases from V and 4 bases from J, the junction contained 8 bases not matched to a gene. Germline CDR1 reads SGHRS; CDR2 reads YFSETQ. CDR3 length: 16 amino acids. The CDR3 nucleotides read TGCGCCAGCAGCCCCGGGACAGGGGCCGGGAAAAACATTCAGTACTTC. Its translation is CASSPGTGAGKNIQYF.

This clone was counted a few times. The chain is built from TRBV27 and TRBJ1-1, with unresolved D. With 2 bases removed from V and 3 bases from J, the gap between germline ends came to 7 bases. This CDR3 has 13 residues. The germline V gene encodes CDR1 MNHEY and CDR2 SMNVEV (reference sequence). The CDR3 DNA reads TGTGCCAGCAGTTTAGGAGGGCACACTGAAGCTTTCTTT. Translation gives CASSLGGHTEAFF.

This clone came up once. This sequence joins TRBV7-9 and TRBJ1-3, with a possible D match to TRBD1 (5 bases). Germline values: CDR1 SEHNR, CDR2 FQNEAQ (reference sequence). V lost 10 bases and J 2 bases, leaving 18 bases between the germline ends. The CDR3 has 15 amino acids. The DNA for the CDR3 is TGTGCCATCTCGGTGGGTCCGGGGCCTGGAAACACCATATATTTT. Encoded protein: CAISVGPGPGNTIYF.

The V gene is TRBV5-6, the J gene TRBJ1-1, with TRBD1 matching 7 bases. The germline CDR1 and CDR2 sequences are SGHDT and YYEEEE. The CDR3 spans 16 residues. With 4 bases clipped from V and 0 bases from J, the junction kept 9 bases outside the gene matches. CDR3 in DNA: TGTGCCAGCAGCCCCACCTCGGGACAGTTGAACACTGAAGCTTTCTTT. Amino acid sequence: CASSPTSGQLNTEAFF.

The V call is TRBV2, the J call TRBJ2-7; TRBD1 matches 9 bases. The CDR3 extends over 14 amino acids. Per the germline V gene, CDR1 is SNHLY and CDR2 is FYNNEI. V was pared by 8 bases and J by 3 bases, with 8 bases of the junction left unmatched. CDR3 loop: CASLPRDRDYEQYF. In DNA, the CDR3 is TGTGCCAGCTTACCCCGGGACAGGGACTACGAGCAGTACTTC.

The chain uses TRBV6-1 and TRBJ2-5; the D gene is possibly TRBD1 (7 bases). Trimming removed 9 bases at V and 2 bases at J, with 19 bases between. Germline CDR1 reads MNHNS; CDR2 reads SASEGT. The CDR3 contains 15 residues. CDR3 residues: CASTYNRGGQETQYF. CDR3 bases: TGTGCCAGTACTTACAACAGGGGAGGACAAGAGACCCAGTACTTC.

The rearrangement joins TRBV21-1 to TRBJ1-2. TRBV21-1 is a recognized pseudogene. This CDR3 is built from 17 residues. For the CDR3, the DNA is TGTGCCAGCAGCAAAGGGGACGGGCGCAAGACTAACTATGGCTACACCTTC. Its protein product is CASSKGDGRKTNYGYTF.

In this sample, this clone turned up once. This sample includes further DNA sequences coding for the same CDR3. The CDR3 DNA reads as TGCAGTGCTCGGGGGGAGTACGAGCAGTACTTC. Its protein product is CSARGEYEQYF. The chain employs TRBV20-1 and TRBJ2-7; TRBD2 matches 7 bases. Germline trimming cut 5 bases from V and 4 bases from J; bases unmatched to any gene: 2. This CDR3 is built from 11 residues. The V gene's germline CDR1 is DFQATT and CDR2 SNEGSKA (reference sequence).

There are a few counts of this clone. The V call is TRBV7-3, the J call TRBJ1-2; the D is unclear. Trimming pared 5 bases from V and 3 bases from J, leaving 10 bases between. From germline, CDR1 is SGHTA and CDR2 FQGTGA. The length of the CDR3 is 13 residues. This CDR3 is CASSPGGDYGYTF. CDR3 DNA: TGTGCCAGCAGCCCGGGTGGTGACTATGGCTACACCTTC.

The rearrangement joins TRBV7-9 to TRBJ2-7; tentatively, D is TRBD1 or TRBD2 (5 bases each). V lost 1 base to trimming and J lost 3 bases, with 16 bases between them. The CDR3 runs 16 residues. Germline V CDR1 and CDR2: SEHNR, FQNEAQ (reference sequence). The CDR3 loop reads CASSLVGADLVYEQYF. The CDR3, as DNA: TGTGCCAGCAGCTTAGTAGGGGCGGACTTAGTCTACGAGCAGTACTTC.

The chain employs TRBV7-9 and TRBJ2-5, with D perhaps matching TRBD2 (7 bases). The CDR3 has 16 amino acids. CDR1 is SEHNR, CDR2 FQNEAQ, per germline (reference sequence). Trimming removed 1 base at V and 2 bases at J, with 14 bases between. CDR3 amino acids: CASSLEAGALQETQYF. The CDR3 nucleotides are TGTGCCAGCAGCTTAGAGGCGGGGGCCCTTCAAGAGACCCAGTACTTC.